Listed here are 24 T cell receptor beta chains from one sample, sequenced in a study of CXCR3-negative and CXCR3-positive naive CD8 T cells. UMI-labeled 5' RACE yielded the TRB cDNA libraries. TCRdb re-called the 5' RACE reads, yielding one record per CDR3 amino acid sequence without DNA. The listing contains 65,000 to 95,000 distinct CDR3 sequences. Sequenced input: naive CXCR3- CD8+ T cells from blood. Subset given: CD45RO-CCR7+CD27+CD95- naive CD8+ T cells lacking CXCR3 (TNR3-). These TCRs come from a human donor in good health. Some clones in this sample may be carry-over from other donors' samples.

V usage is TRBV28 and J usage is TRBJ2-7; TCRdb selects TRBD2, and the lack of DNA leaves this call unchecked. The germline CDR1 and CDR2 sequences are MDHEN and SYDVKM. There are 14 residues in the CDR3. The CDR3 loop is CASSSRLASYEQYF.

V and J are TRBV28 and TRBJ2-1. The CDR3 covers 15 residues. Germline CDR1 is MDHEN and CDR2 is SYDVKM. CDR3 sequence: CASSELGTPYNEQFF.

This chain connects TRBV5-1 to TRBJ1-4. CDR3 size: 16 residues. CDR1 and CDR2 from the germline V gene are SGHRS and YFSETQ. CDR3 residues: CASSLATGEEAEKLFF.

The chain carries TRBV11-2 and TRBJ1-1; TCRdb's D call, TRBD1, is unchecked because there is no DNA. Germline V gene lookup returns CDR1 SGHAT and CDR2 FQNNGV. The CDR3 is 14 amino acids. The CDR3 loop reads CASSVNREHTEAFF.

This rearrangement joins TRBV28 to TRBJ2-3; lacking DNA, the TRBD2 call made by TCRdb goes unchecked. The CDR3 is 11 residues long. The germline V gene has CDR1 MDHEN and CDR2 SYDVKM. The CDR3 loop is CASIWAETQYF.

The J gene is TRBJ2-5, the V gene TRBV7-6; TCRdb designates TRBD1, a call that cannot be tested without DNA. This CDR3 comprises 15 residues. CDR1 is SGHVS, CDR2 FNYEAQ, per germline. CDR3 residues: CASSYGTGFGETQYF. Combining the CDR3 with reference TRBV7-6 and TRBJ2-5 gives the whole variable domain GAGVSQSPRYKVTKRGQDVALRCDPISGHVSLYWYRQALGQGPEFLTYFNYEAQQDKSGLPNDRFSAERPEGSISTLTIQRTEQRDSAMYRCASSYGTGFGETQYFGPGTRLLVL.

The chain carries TRBV11-1 and TRBJ2-7; TCRdb picks TRBD1, but there is no DNA to check that call. Germline V gene data show CDR1 as SGHAT and CDR2 as FQDESV (reference sequence). The CDR3 totals 15 residues. This CDR3 reads CASSSNRQGAYEQYF.

The genes are TRBV29-1 and TRBJ2-7. The CDR3 loop spans 12 amino acids. Germline values: CDR1 SQVTM, CDR2 ANQGSEA. The chain's CDR3 is CSVVGRFYEQYF.

The chain combines TRBV7-2 with TRBJ2-1; with no DNA, the TCRdb D assignment of TRBD2 cannot be verified. CDR1 is SGHTA, CDR2 FQGNSA, per germline. CDR3 length: 14 residues. Here the CDR3 reads CASSLLAGGDEQFF.

The chain is built from TRBV5-6 and TRBJ1-3; no DNA is available, so the TRBD1 call from TCRdb remains unchecked. Germline CDR1 and CDR2: SGHDT and YYEEEE. The CDR3 totals 13 residues. CDR3 in amino acids: CASSTGQTHTIYF.

The chain links TRBV12-3 or TRBV12-4 to TRBJ1-4; TCRdb proposes TRBD1, but this gene call is untestable without DNA. The CDR3 loop spans 14 amino acids. CDR3 residues: CASRETGAGEKLFF.

The rearrangement uses TRBV4-1 and TRBJ2-7; as DNA is missing, the TRBD1 call by TCRdb cannot be tested. The CDR3 length is 14 residues. Germline loops: CDR1 MGHRA, CDR2 YSYEKL. The CDR3 spells CASSQYQGPYEQYF.

The chain combines TRBV4-1 with TRBJ1-1; TCRdb's D gene call, TRBD1, goes unchecked for lack of DNA. This CDR3 is built from 14 residues. CDR1 is MGHRA, CDR2 YSYEKL, per germline. CDR3: CASSPRQGDTEAFF.

The chain joins TRBV5-6 to TRBJ2-2; TCRdb gives TRBD2 as the D gene, but with no DNA this cannot be confirmed. The CDR3 is 15 amino acids. CDR1 is SGHDT and CDR2 is YYEEEE in the germline V gene. The chain's CDR3 is CASSPGLAGTGELFF.

The chain links TRBV24-1 to TRBJ2-2; the D gene TCRdb calls, TRBD1, cannot be checked with no DNA. Looked up from germline, CDR1 is KGHDR and CDR2 is SFDVKD. This CDR3 is built from 16 residues. The CDR3 is CATSDYRGRITGELFF.

The chain couples TRBV2 to TRBJ1-2; there is no DNA to check the TCRdb D call of TRBD1. Germline V CDR1 and CDR2: SNHLY, FYNNEI. This CDR3 has 14 amino acids. This chain's CDR3 is CASSDMDVPYGYTF.

This chain connects TRBV20-1 to TRBJ2-2; the D call of TRBD1 rests on TCRdb alone, since no DNA is present to check it. The CDR3 consists of 16 residues. Germline loops: CDR1 DFQATT, CDR2 SNEGSKA (reference sequence). CDR3 protein: CSARDRERANTGELFF.

The V gene is TRBV27, the J gene TRBJ2-5; the D call from TCRdb, TRBD2, cannot be confirmed without DNA. The CDR3 sequence is 16 residues long. Germline loops: CDR1 MNHEY, CDR2 SMNVEV (reference sequence). The CDR3 protein is CASSLYAGGWAETQYF.

The chain employs TRBV5-5 and TRBJ2-7; TCRdb reports TRBD1, a call that lacks DNA to check it against. Germline-derived CDR1 and CDR2 are SGHKS and YYEKEE (reference sequence). This CDR3 has 15 amino acids. The CDR3 protein is CASSLAGTETYEQYF.

The chain couples TRBV5-1 to TRBJ2-5; without DNA, the TCRdb call of TRBD1 cannot be checked. Germline-derived CDR1 and CDR2 are SGHRS and YFSETQ. The CDR3 has 15 residues. This CDR3 is CASKYDRGQSGTQYF.

V usage is TRBV29-1 and J usage is TRBJ2-7. From germline, CDR1 is SQVTM and CDR2 ANQGSEA. The CDR3 is 13 amino acids. CDR3 loop: CSVTDLSSYEQYF.

The V and J genes are TRBV7-3 and TRBJ2-5; TCRdb's assignment of TRBD1 cannot be checked, as there is no DNA. CDR3 length equals 14 residues. Germline assignment: CDR1 SGHTA and CDR2 FQGTGA. CDR3 sequence: CASSDPGQGETQYF.

The chain employs TRBV29-1 and TRBJ2-1; the TRBD1 assignment by TCRdb is unverifiable without DNA. Germline-derived CDR1 and CDR2 are SQVTM and ANQGSEA. CDR3 length: 14 amino acids. CDR3: CSVGGTGTGGEQFF.

The CDR3 sequence is CNVEGPPGGGRWDTEAFF. This chain uses TRBV29-1 with TRBJ1-1. This CDR3 has 18 residues. Germline CDR1 is SQVTM and CDR2 is ANQGSEA.